Included here is one TCR beta chain sequence, with context. This sample was included in a study of T cell repertoires in ileal Crohn's disease. Whole-study context: All patients had surgery for stricturing (approximately 60%) or penetrating (around 40%) disease.

Germline V gene sequence: CDR1 MNHNY, CDR2 SVGAGI (reference sequence). V lost 10 bases, J lost 2 bases, and 14 bases lay in between. This CDR3 spans 13 amino acids. Sequencing used immunoSEQ multiplex PCR; TCRdb keeps in-frame clones, though not all of them. The repertoire holds tens of thousands of clones, about three quarters seen once, with around 5.5% in the top ten. This TCR was recovered from an adult with Crohn's disease. V usage is TRBV6-6 and J usage is TRBJ1-2, with a weak D call TRBD1 (5 bases). Specimen: ileal tissue. The DNA for the CDR3 is TGTGCCACAACTCAGGGTTCGAACTATGGCTACACCTTC. It codes for CATTQGSNYGYTF.